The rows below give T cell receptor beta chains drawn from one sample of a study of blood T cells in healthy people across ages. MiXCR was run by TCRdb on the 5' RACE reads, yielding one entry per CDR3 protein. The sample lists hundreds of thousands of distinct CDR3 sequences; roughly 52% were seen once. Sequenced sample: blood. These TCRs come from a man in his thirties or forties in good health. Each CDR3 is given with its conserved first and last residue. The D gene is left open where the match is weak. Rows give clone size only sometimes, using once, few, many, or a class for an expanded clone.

cdr3_aa: CASSLSTLETQYF; cdr3_nt: TGTGCCAGCAGCTTATCGACGCTCGAGACCCAGTACTTC; clone_size: once; d_call: NA; j_call: TRBJ2-5; cdr3_length: 13; v_call: TRBV11-2
cdr3_aa: CASSYSGGKLFF; cdr3_nt: TGTGCCAGCAGTTACTCTGGTGGAAAACTGTTTTTT; clone_size: few; d_call: NA; j_call: TRBJ1-4; cdr3_length: 12; v_call: TRBV6-6
cdr3_aa: CASSGPRLYQETQYF; cdr3_nt: TGTGCCAGCAGTGGGCCCCGACTGTACCAAGAGACCCAGTACTTC; clone_size: few; d_call: NA; j_call: TRBJ2-5; cdr3_length: 15; v_call: TRBV25-1
cdr3_aa: CASSLETRDTYNEQFF; cdr3_nt: TGTGCCAGCAGTTTAGAGACCAGGGACACCTACAATGAGCAGTTCTTC; clone_size: NA; d_call: NA; j_call: TRBJ2-1; cdr3_length: 16; v_call: TRBV11-2
cdr3_aa: CAGSEVVGNTIYF; cdr3_nt: TGTGCCGGCAGTGAGGTGGTTGGAAACACCATATATTTT; clone_size: once; d_call: NA; j_call: TRBJ1-3; cdr3_length: 13; v_call: TRBV6-5
cdr3_aa: CASSTLSGLTYNEQFF; cdr3_nt: TGTGCCAGCAGTACCCTCTCAGGCCTCACCTACAATGAGCAGTTCTTC; clone_size: many; d_call: NA; j_call: TRBJ2-1; cdr3_length: 16; v_call: TRBV6-5
cdr3_aa: CASSQEGAIYEQYF; cdr3_nt: TGCGCCAGCAGCCAAGAAGGGGCGATCTACGAGCAGTACTTC; clone_size: few; d_call: NA; j_call: TRBJ2-7; cdr3_length: 14; v_call: TRBV4-1
cdr3_aa: CASSAGTSNYGYTF; cdr3_nt: TGTGCCAGCAGCGCGGGGACTTCTAACTATGGCTACACCTTC; clone_size: NA; d_call: NA; j_call: TRBJ1-2; cdr3_length: 14; v_call: TRBV9
cdr3_aa: CASSYGQRETQYF; cdr3_nt: TGCGCCAGCAGCTATGGACAACGGGAGACCCAGTACTTC; clone_size: few; d_call: NA; j_call: TRBJ2-5; cdr3_length: 13; v_call: TRBV5-1
cdr3_aa: CASSLERGLIYGYTF; cdr3_nt: TGTGCCAGCAGCTTAGAACGGGGGCTAATCTATGGCTACACCTTC; clone_size: once; d_call: NA; j_call: TRBJ1-2; cdr3_length: 15; v_call: TRBV7-9
cdr3_aa: CASRIDRNTEALF; cdr3_nt: TGTGCCAGCAGGATCGACAGGAACACCGAAGCTCTCTTT; clone_size: NA; d_call: NA; j_call: TRBJ1-1; cdr3_length: 13; v_call: TRBV2
cdr3_aa: CASGPTKPETQYF; cdr3_nt: TGTGCCAGCGGCCCTACGAAGCCAGAGACCCAGTACTTC; clone_size: few; d_call: NA; j_call: TRBJ2-5; cdr3_length: 13; v_call: TRBV28
cdr3_aa: CASSQGEVGTDTQYF; cdr3_nt: TGCGCCAGCAGCCAAGGCGAGGTGGGCACAGATACGCAGTATTTT; clone_size: NA; d_call: NA; j_call: TRBJ2-3; cdr3_length: 15; v_call: TRBV4-1
cdr3_aa: CASSPRVGELYEQYF; cdr3_nt: TGCGCCAGCAGCCCCCGTGTGGGAGAACTCTACGAGCAGTACTTC; clone_size: NA; d_call: NA; j_call: TRBJ2-7; cdr3_length: 15; v_call: TRBV4-3
cdr3_aa: CASSLLDRTYEQYF; cdr3_nt: TGTGCCAGCAGTTTACTGGACAGAACCTACGAGCAGTACTTC; clone_size: NA; d_call: NA; j_call: TRBJ2-7; cdr3_length: 14; v_call: TRBV27
cdr3_aa: CASSPGTAYEKLFF; cdr3_nt: TGTGCCAGCAGCCCTGGGACAGCCTACGAAAAACTGTTTTTT; clone_size: NA; d_call: TRBD1; j_call: TRBJ1-4; cdr3_length: 14; v_call: TRBV7-2
cdr3_aa: CASSGQGGPYGYTF; cdr3_nt: TGTGCCAGCAGTGGTCAGGGGGGCCCTTATGGCTACACCTTC; clone_size: once; d_call: TRBD1; j_call: TRBJ1-2; cdr3_length: 14; v_call: TRBV6-1
cdr3_aa: CASSRGDEAFF; cdr3_nt: TGTGCCAGCAGCCGGGGAGATGAAGCTTTCTTT; clone_size: NA; d_call: NA; j_call: TRBJ1-1; cdr3_length: 11; v_call: TRBV3-1
cdr3_aa: CASSQQPLRGPPDTQYF; cdr3_nt: TGCGCCAGCAGCCAACAACCCCTTCGGGGCCCCCCAGATACGCAGTATTTT; clone_size: many; d_call: NA; j_call: TRBJ2-3; cdr3_length: 17; v_call: TRBV4-1
cdr3_aa: CASSVSTVSNEKLFF; cdr3_nt: TGTGCCAGCAGTGTTTCTACAGTCTCTAATGAAAAACTGTTTTTT; clone_size: NA; d_call: NA; j_call: TRBJ1-4; cdr3_length: 15; v_call: TRBV6-1
cdr3_aa: CASSSQGMSTGELFF; cdr3_nt: TGTGCCAGCAGTTCCCAGGGAATGTCCACCGGGGAGCTGTTTTTT; clone_size: NA; d_call: NA; j_call: TRBJ2-2; cdr3_length: 15; v_call: TRBV2